The following is a TCR beta chain sequence with its context. The V gene lost 0 bases and the J gene lost 7 bases, with 12 bases spanning the gap. Germline-derived CDR1 and CDR2 are MGHRA and YSYEKL. This CDR3 contains 14 residues. The sample comes from a study of T cell responses to AZD1222 COVID-19 vaccine. Profiling relied on immunoSEQ multiplex PCR, and the TCRdb table lists in-frame clones only, not all of them. Here the sample spans fewer than 150,000 clones, roughly nine tenths being singletons. The origin of this receptor is an adult who received the AZD1222 COVID-19 vaccine. The chain recombines TRBV4-1 with TRBJ1-1; D unresolved. This sample comprised peripheral blood, obtained 28 days after the second AZD1222 dose. CDR3 sequence (DNA): TGCGCCAGCAGCCAAGATGCGGTGCTACTTGAAGCTTTCTTT. Translated, it gives CASSQDAVLLEAFF.